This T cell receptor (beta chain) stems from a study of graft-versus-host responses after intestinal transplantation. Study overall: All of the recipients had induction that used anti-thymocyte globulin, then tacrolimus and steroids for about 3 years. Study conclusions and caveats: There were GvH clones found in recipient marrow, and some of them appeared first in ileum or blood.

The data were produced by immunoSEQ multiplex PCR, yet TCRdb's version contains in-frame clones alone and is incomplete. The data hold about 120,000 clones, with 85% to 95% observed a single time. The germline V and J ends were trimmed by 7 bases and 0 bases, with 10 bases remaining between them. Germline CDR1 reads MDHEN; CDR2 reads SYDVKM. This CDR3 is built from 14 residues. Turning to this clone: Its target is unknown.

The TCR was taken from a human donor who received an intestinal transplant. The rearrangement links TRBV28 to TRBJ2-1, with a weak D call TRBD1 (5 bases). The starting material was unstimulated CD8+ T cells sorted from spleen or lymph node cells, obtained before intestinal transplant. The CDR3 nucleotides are TGTGCCAGCATAGCAGGGTACTCCTACAATGAGCAGTTCTTC. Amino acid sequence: CASIAGYSYNEQFF.